A selection of T cell receptor beta chains follows, all from one sample in a study of cytomegalovirus exposure and HLA in healthy donors. Profiled with immunoSEQ multiplex PCR; TCRdb holds only in-frame clones, not every one. The sample lists around 300,000 clones, under 80% occurring once. Sequenced material: PBMCs. All receptors derive from a female donor in good health and CMV-seronegative. Both conserved end residues are part of each CDR3. A D gene is named only where the DNA matches it firmly. Clone size, where shown, is once, few, many, or a class for clones that have expanded.

J gene: TRBJ2-7
D gene: NA
clone size: NA
V gene: TRBV18
CDR3 length: 13
CDR3 protein: CASSRDSSYEQYF
CDR3 DNA: TGTGCCAGCTCACGGGACTCCTCCTACGAGCAGTACTTC

J gene: TRBJ2-5
D gene: TRBD2
clone size: once
V gene: TRBV11-2
CDR3 length: 15
CDR3 protein: CASSWTSGSGETQYF
CDR3 DNA: TGTGCCAGCAGCTGGACTAGCGGGAGTGGGGAGACCCAGTACTTC

J gene: TRBJ2-7
D gene: NA
clone size: NA
V gene: TRBV7-9
CDR3 length: 16
CDR3 protein: CASSPANQGPSYEQYF
CDR3 DNA: TGTGCCAGCAGCCCGGCGAATCAGGGCCCTTCCTACGAGCAGTACTTC

J gene: TRBJ2-7
D gene: NA
clone size: NA
V gene: TRBV5-1
CDR3 length: 14
CDR3 protein: CASSLGLGGYEQYF
CDR3 DNA: TGCGCCAGCAGCTTGGGGCTCGGGGGTTACGAGCAGTACTTC

J gene: TRBJ2-3
D gene: TRBD1
clone size: NA
V gene: TRBV11-3
CDR3 length: 16
CDR3 protein: CASSFRDRGPPDTQYF
CDR3 DNA: TGTGCCAGCAGCTTCCGGGACAGGGGTCCTCCAGATACGCAGTATTTT

J gene: TRBJ2-1
D gene: TRBD2
clone size: NA
V gene: TRBV7-7
CDR3 length: 16
CDR3 protein: CASSETTSGRRNEQFF
CDR3 DNA: TGTGCCAGCAGCGAAACGACTAGCGGGAGAAGGAATGAGCAGTTCTTC

J gene: TRBJ1-2
D gene: NA
clone size: NA
V gene: TRBV6-1
CDR3 length: 14
CDR3 protein: CASSPSTKNYGYTF
CDR3 DNA: TGTGCCAGCAGTCCTAGTACTAAAAACTATGGCTACACCTTC

J gene: TRBJ1-5
D gene: TRBD1
clone size: NA
V gene: TRBV6-1
CDR3 length: 15
CDR3 protein: CASSPGTGVNQPQHF
CDR3 DNA: TGTGCCAGCAGCCCCGGGACAGGGGTCAATCAGCCCCAGCATTTT

J gene: TRBJ1-1
D gene: NA
clone size: NA
V gene: TRBV6-4
CDR3 length: 12
CDR3 protein: CASSDGGDRAFF
CDR3 DNA: TGTGCCAGCAGTGACGGGGGGGACCGGGCTTTCTTT

J gene: TRBJ1-1
D gene: TRBD1
clone size: NA
V gene: TRBV7-8
CDR3 length: 14
CDR3 protein: CASSSGQLKTEAFF
CDR3 DNA: TGTGCCAGCAGCTCGGGACAGTTGAAAACTGAAGCTTTCTTT

J gene: TRBJ2-7
D gene: TRBD1
clone size: few
V gene: TRBV7-9
CDR3 length: 15
CDR3 protein: CASSGRDRGSYEQYF
CDR3 DNA: TGTGCCAGCAGCGGCCGGGACAGGGGATCTTACGAGCAGTACTTC

J gene: TRBJ2-7
D gene: TRBD2
clone size: NA
V gene: TRBV2
CDR3 length: 16
CDR3 protein: CASSLRTSGIPYEQYF
CDR3 DNA: TGTGCCAGCAGTCTCAGGACTAGCGGGATCCCCTACGAGCAGTACTTC

J gene: TRBJ1-1
D gene: NA
clone size: NA
V gene: TRBV19
CDR3 length: 13
CDR3 protein: CASSRTKNTEAFF
CDR3 DNA: TGTGCCAGTAGTAGGACAAAGAACACTGAAGCTTTCTTT

J gene: TRBJ1-6
D gene: NA
clone size: NA
V gene: TRBV5-4
CDR3 length: 14
CDR3 protein: CASSWGGGDSPLHF
CDR3 DNA: TGTGCCAGCAGCTGGGGCGGGGGTGATTCACCCCTCCACTTT

J gene: TRBJ1-5
D gene: NA
clone size: NA
V gene: TRBV6-1
CDR3 length: 13
CDR3 protein: CAARGSGNQPQHF
CDR3 DNA: TGTGCCGCTCGGGGGAGTGGCAATCAGCCCCAGCATTTT

J gene: TRBJ2-3
D gene: TRBD2
clone size: once
V gene: TRBV18
CDR3 length: 14
CDR3 protein: CASSPSGSPDTQYF
CDR3 DNA: TGTGCCAGCTCACCAAGCGGGAGCCCAGATACGCAGTATTTT

J gene: TRBJ1-4
D gene: NA
clone size: NA
V gene: TRBV9
CDR3 length: 13
CDR3 protein: CASSVDASEKLFF
CDR3 DNA: TGTGCCAGCAGCGTAGACGCGTCAGAAAAACTGTTTTTT

J gene: TRBJ1-2
D gene: NA
clone size: NA
V gene: TRBV7-9
CDR3 length: 13
CDR3 protein: CSSSLAASYGYTF
CDR3 DNA: TGTTCCAGCAGCTTGGCGGCCTCCTATGGCTACACCTTC

J gene: TRBJ2-3
D gene: NA
clone size: few
V gene: TRBV2
CDR3 length: 15
CDR3 protein: CASSGGGRDTDTQYF
CDR3 DNA: TGTGCCAGCAGTGGCGGCGGCAGAGACACAGATACGCAGTATTTT

J gene: TRBJ2-7
D gene: TRBD1
clone size: few
V gene: TRBV5-4
CDR3 length: 14
CDR3 protein: CASSDRQGAYEQYF
CDR3 DNA: TGTGCCAGCAGCGATAGACAGGGGGCCTACGAGCAGTACTTC

J gene: TRBJ2-2
D gene: TRBD2
clone size: NA
V gene: TRBV19
CDR3 length: 18
CDR3 protein: CASSSPKGSGRAIGELFF
CDR3 DNA: TGTGCCAGTAGTTCTCCAAAAGGTAGCGGGAGGGCGATCGGGGAGCTGTTTTTT

J gene: TRBJ2-7
D gene: NA
clone size: few
V gene: TRBV6-5
CDR3 length: 16
CDR3 protein: CASSYSVDSWAYEQYF
CDR3 DNA: TGTGCCAGCAGTTACTCCGTGGACAGTTGGGCCTACGAGCAGTACTTC

J gene: TRBJ1-2
D gene: NA
clone size: NA
V gene: TRBV10-3
CDR3 length: 14
CDR3 protein: CAISERRGNYGYTF
CDR3 DNA: TGTGCCATCAGTGAGAGGCGGGGGAACTATGGCTACACCTTC

J gene: TRBJ2-3
D gene: NA
clone size: NA
V gene: TRBV4-1
CDR3 length: 12
CDR3 protein: CASSHVADTQYF
CDR3 DNA: TGCGCCAGCAGCCATGTAGCAGATACGCAGTATTTT